The 9 T cell receptor beta chains reported below all come from one sample, sequenced in a study of cytomegalovirus exposure and HLA in healthy donors. Researchers ran the PCR with 60 Vbeta and 13 Jbeta primers. Profiling relied on immunoSEQ multiplex PCR, and the TCRdb table lists in-frame clones only, not all of them. The data show 95,000 to 150,000 clones, over 75% seen once. Material for sequencing was PBMCs. Receptors originate from a young man in good health and CMV-seropositive.

The chain recombines TRBV7-2 with TRBJ1-2, with unresolved D. This CDR3 contains 12 residues. Germline V lookup: CDR1 SGHTA, CDR2 FQGNSA. Trimming took 1 base from V and 12 from J, leaving 12 bases between them. The CDR3 DNA reads as TGTGCCAGCAGCTTAGTTATCGGGGTCGACACCTTC. This translates into CASSLVIGVDTF. The full variable domain, in which reference TRBV7-2 and TRBJ1-2 provide the parts outside the CDR3, is GAGVSQSPSNKVTEKGKDVELRCDPISGHTALYWYRQSLGQGLEFLIYFQGNSAPDKSGLPSDRFSAERTGGSVSTLTIQRTQQEDSAVYLCASSLVIGVDTFGSGTRLTVV.

This clone occurred a few times. The chain uses TRBV30 and TRBJ2-2, with TRBD1 identical over 7 bases. The germline CDR1 and CDR2 sequences are GTSNPN and SVGIG (reference sequence). CDR3 length: 14 residues. V trimming: 3 bases; J trimming: 4 bases; junction bases outside the gene matches: 5. The CDR3 loop reads CAWREGAPTGELFF. DNA of the CDR3: TGTGCCTGGAGAGAGGGGGCCCCCACCGGGGAGCTGTTTTTT.

This chain links TRBV4-3 with TRBJ1-2; tentatively, D is TRBD1 (5 bases). This CDR3 has 15 amino acids. The V gene's germline CDR1 is LGHNA and CDR2 YSLEER. V gave up 4 bases and J gave up 4 bases, with 16 bases separating them. CDR3: CASSPDTQGAYGYTF. The CDR3 DNA reads as TGCGCCAGCAGCCCAGACACCCAAGGGGCCTATGGCTACACCTTC.

The chain has TRBV4-3 and TRBJ2-2; D not resolved. This CDR3 has 14 amino acids. Germline loops: CDR1 LGHNA, CDR2 YSLEER. V was pared by 0 bases and J by 5 bases, with 7 bases between. CDR3 amino acids: CASSQDMRTGELFF. The CDR3 DNA follows: TGCGCCAGCAGCCAAGATATGAGGACCGGGGAGCTGTTTTTT.

The chain recombines TRBV4-3 with TRBJ1-5; D is undetermined. Germline loops: CDR1 LGHNA, CDR2 YSLEER. V was clipped by 0 bases and J by 9 bases, with 24 bases between them. This CDR3 is built from 18 residues. Written as DNA, the CDR3 is TGCGCCAGCAGCCAAGATCACGAGAGGGCGGTCTCAGTCCGGCCCCAGCATTTT. As protein: CASSQDHERAVSVRPQHF.

The V and J genes are TRBV6-1 and TRBJ1-1, with D tentatively TRBD1 (5 bases). The V and J ends lost 2 bases and 4 bases respectively, with 14 bases between them. The CDR3 contains 15 residues. Germline lookup yields CDR1 MNHNS and CDR2 SASEGT. The CDR3 DNA reads TGTGCCAGCAGTGAATTAGGGGATCGAGGCACTGAAGCTTTCTTT. Amino acids: CASSELGDRGTEAFF.

V is TRBV7-2 and J is TRBJ1-6; TRBD1 might be the D (5 bases). The V end lost 5 bases, the J end lost 17 bases, and 25 bases lay between the germline ends. CDR1 is SGHTA and CDR2 is FQGNSA in the germline V gene. The CDR3 covers 15 residues. Here the CDR3 reads CASSPGTNGVTGFHF. CDR3 nucleotides: TGTGCCAGCAGCCCAGGGACTAATGGTGTCACGGGATTCCACTTT. Full variable domain (missing parts from reference TRBV7-2 and TRBJ1-6): GAGVSQSPSNKVTEKGKDVELRCDPISGHTALYWYRQSLGQGLEFLIYFQGNSAPDKSGLPSDRFSAERTGGSVSTLTIQRTQQEDSAVYLCASSPGTNGVTGFHFGNGTRLTVT.

The CDR3 region is CASSVQSGSYEQYF. CDR3 nucleotide sequence: TGTGCCAGCAGCGTACAGTCAGGTTCCTACGAGCAGTACTTC. V gene TRBV9 combines with J gene TRBJ2-5; no clear D gene. The J call may be wrong; the DNA end is better matched by TRBJ2-7. Germline V gives CDR1 SGDLS, CDR2 YYNGEE. The CDR3 is 14 residues long.

V and J are TRBV5-1 and TRBJ2-1; D unresolved. The CDR3 runs to 15 residues. The V end was cut by 1 base, the J end by 0 bases, with 8 bases between. CDR1 and CDR2 from the germline V gene are SGHRS and YFSETQ. The CDR3 here is CASSLTGVSYNEQFF. CDR3 DNA: TGCGCCAGCAGCTTGACTGGAGTCTCCTACAATGAGCAGTTCTTC.